These 26 T cell receptor beta chains originate from one sample sequenced in a study of cytomegalovirus exposure and HLA in healthy donors (TCRdb year 2017). The method was the immunoSEQ multiplex PCR assay. A mixture of 60 forward primers for TCR Vbeta segments and 13 reverse primers for TCR Jbeta segments was used in the multiplex PCR. TCRdb obtained this table from immuneACCESS and retained in-frame rearrangements with V and J assigned. These tables miss some clones; where compared with another copy, unresolved V genes account for less than half of the shortfall, and the remainder is unexplained. The sample profile shows around 58,000 clones; roughly 77% of them were found once. Approximately 2.4% of the sample lies in the top ten. The specimen was PBMCs. The receptors stem from a female donor in good health and CMV-seronegative.

The chain carries TRBV7-9 and TRBJ2-7, with D unclear. CDR3 length equals 13 residues. Trimming cost V 5 bases and J 4 bases, with 12 bases left between them. Germline lookup yields CDR1 SEHNR and CDR2 FQNEAQ (reference sequence). The CDR3 sequence: CASSEAMSYEQYF. CDR3 sequence (DNA): TGTGCCAGCAGCGAAGCGATGAGTTACGAGCAGTACTTC.

This sequence joins TRBV19 and TRBJ2-7; tentatively, D is TRBD2 (6 bases). The CDR3 runs 14 residues. The germline gives CDR1 LNHDA, CDR2 SQIVND (reference sequence). V lost 6 bases and J lost 3, with 15 bases in between. This CDR3 reads CASRRGGELYEQYF. The CDR3 nucleotides read TGTGCCAGTAGGCGCGGCGGGGAACTCTACGAGCAGTACTTC.

This clone was seen only a few times. CDR3 region: CASSGQGLDTGELFF. CDR3 sequence (DNA): TGTGCCAGCAGCGGACAGGGATTGGACACCGGGGAGCTGTTTTTT. The J gene is TRBJ2-2, the V gene TRBV2; 8 bases are shared with TRBD1. Germline loops: CDR1 SNHLY, CDR2 FYNNEI. The CDR3 totals 15 residues. J was trimmed by 3 bases and V by 6 bases; bases with no gene match: 6. Filled out from reference TRBV2 and TRBJ2-2, the complete variable domain reads EPEVTQTPSHQVTQMGQEVILRCVPISNHLYFYWYRQILGQKVEFLVSFYNNEISEKSEIFDDQFSVERPDGSNFTLKIRSTKLEDSAMYFCASSGQGLDTGELFFGEGSRLTVL.

The CDR3 nucleotides read TGTGCCAGCTCACCACCGAACTCCGTAGCCAAAAACATTCAGTACTTC. It is translated as CASSPPNSVAKNIQYF. The V and J genes are TRBV18 and TRBJ2-4; D unresolved. Trimming left V 0 bases short and J 0 bases short, with 9 bases between. Germline CDR1 and CDR2: KGHSH and LQKENI. There are 16 residues in the CDR3.

This chain connects TRBV6-6 to TRBJ2-7, with D unresolved. Trimming stripped 2 bases from V and 6 bases from J, with 5 bases between. The CDR3 is 11 amino acids. Looked up from germline, CDR1 is MNHNY and CDR2 is SVGAGI (reference sequence). DNA of the CDR3: TGTGCCAGCAGTTACCTCCTCGAGCAGTACTTC. Amino acid sequence: CASSYLLEQYF.

This clone appeared a few times. The J gene is TRBJ2-2, the V gene TRBV2; D is possibly TRBD1 (6 bases). CDR1 and CDR2 from the germline V gene are SNHLY and FYNNEI. Trimming shortened V by 6 bases and J by 7 bases, and 18 bases separated the two germline ends. CDR3 size: 15 residues. The CDR3 loop is CASRFTGLRVGELFF. CDR3 sequence (DNA): TGTGCCAGCAGGTTTACAGGGTTACGCGTCGGGGAGCTGTTTTTT.

The gene calls are TRBV30 and TRBJ2-5; D is perhaps TRBD2 (6 bases). The CDR3 totals 17 residues. The V gene's germline CDR1 is GTSNPN and CDR2 SVGIG (reference sequence). V was trimmed by 0 bases and J by 1 base, leaving 18 bases between them. CDR3 region: CAWSVLGGGPGQETQYF. The CDR3 nucleotides read TGTGCCTGGAGTGTACTGGGGGGAGGACCCGGCCAAGAGACCCAGTACTTC.

Regarding this clone: At one end, the junction sequence differs from germline, possibly due to a read error. The chain links TRBV5-8 to TRBJ1-1; D unresolved. The CDR3 sequence is 10 residues long. Germline V CDR1 and CDR2: SGHTS, YDEGEE. The CDR3 DNA reads as TGTGCCAGCACCGACCCGCGACTACCTTTT. Translating gives CASTDPRLPF.

V and J are TRBV5-4 and TRBJ2-5, with TRBD2 matching 7 bases. The J call may be faulty, since TRBJ2-7 better matches the DNA end. Germline CDR1 reads SGHNT; CDR2 reads YYREEE (reference sequence). This CDR3 contains 14 residues. CDR3 sequence (DNA): TGTGCCAGCAGCTCCGATAGCACTAGCGCCGAGCAGTACTTC. This codes for CASSSDSTSAEQYF.

The V and J genes are TRBV7-9 and TRBJ1-2, with 7 bases identical to TRBD1. With 5 bases clipped from V and 1 base from J, the junction kept 7 bases outside the gene matches. Germline V gene sequence: CDR1 SEHNR, CDR2 FQNEAQ (reference sequence). The CDR3 contains 15 residues. CDR3 amino acids: CASSLGTAINYGYTF. CDR3 sequence (DNA): TGTGCCAGCAGCCTCGGGACAGCGATTAACTATGGCTACACCTTC. Filled out from reference TRBV7-9 and TRBJ1-2, the complete variable domain reads DTGVSQNPRHKITKRGQNVTFRCDPISEHNRLYWYRQTLGQGPEFLTYFQNEAQLEKSRLLSDRFSAERPKGSFSTLEIQRTEQGDSAMYLCASSLGTAINYGYTFGSGTRLTVV.

This clone appeared once. The CDR3 reads CASSRLTEQETQYF. CDR3 nucleotides: TGTGCCAGCAGTCGATTGACAGAGCAAGAGACCCAGTACTTC. The chain links TRBV6-5 to TRBJ2-5; perhaps TRBD1 as D (5 bases). The V and J ends lost 5 bases and 2 bases respectively, with 12 bases between them. CDR1 and CDR2 (germline): MNHEY, SVGAGI. The CDR3 spans 14 residues.

This chain uses TRBV6-1 with TRBJ1-4, with D possibly being TRBD1 (6 bases). The CDR3 contains 14 residues. With 6 bases removed from V and 8 bases from J, the gap between germline ends came to 16 bases. Germline CDR1 reads MNHNS; CDR2 reads SASEGT. The CDR3 here is CASSPGGLGEKLFF. The CDR3 region has the DNA TGTGCCAGCAGCCCCGGGGGGCTTGGGGAAAAACTGTTTTTT.

This chain joins TRBV9 and TRBJ1-5, with 8 bases fitting TRBD1. This CDR3 has 13 residues. CDR1 is SGDLS, CDR2 YYNGEE, per germline. V dropped 3 bases and J dropped 4; count of bases not matched to a gene: 0. CDR3 region: CASSGTGNQPQHF. The CDR3 coding sequence is TGTGCCAGCAGCGGGACAGGGAATCAGCCCCAGCATTTT.

This clone has only a few counts. This chain connects TRBV15 to TRBJ1-2; 9 positions agree with TRBD1. The germline V gene has CDR1 LNHNV and CDR2 YYDKDF (reference sequence). The CDR3 extends over 15 amino acids. V dropped 0 bases and J dropped 4; count of bases not matched to a gene: 3. The CDR3 bases are TGTGCCACCAGCAGAGAACAGACAGGGGGCTATGGCTACACCTTC. Translation gives CATSREQTGGYGYTF.

The chain joins TRBV28 to TRBJ2-5; D possibly corresponds to TRBD2 (5 bases). With 7 bases removed from V and 3 bases from J, the gap between germline ends came to 21 bases. The CDR3 totals 16 residues. The germline gives CDR1 MDHEN, CDR2 SYDVKM. The CDR3 nucleotides are TGTGCCAGCACTTCAGCTGGAGTTGGGAGAAAAGAGACCCAGTACTTC. It translates to CASTSAGVGRKETQYF. Variable domain in full (rest from reference TRBV28 and TRBJ2-5): DVKVTQSSRYLVKRTGEKVFLECVQDMDHENMFWYRQDPGLGLRLIYFSYDVKMKEKGDIPEGYSVSREKKERFSLILESASTNQTSMYLCASTSAGVGRKETQYFGPGTRLLVL.

The V and J genes are TRBV9 and TRBJ2-2; tentative D call: TRBD2 (7 bases). CDR1 is SGDLS and CDR2 is YYNGEE in the germline V gene. Trimming took off 4 bases at V and 1 base at J, with 14 bases between the two ends. The CDR3 length is 16 residues. CDR3 coding DNA: TGTGCCAGCAGCATAGGGGGGGGGATGAACACCGGGGAGCTGTTTTTT. Protein: CASSIGGGMNTGELFF.

The rearrangement uses TRBV5-4 and TRBJ2-7; maybe TRBD1 (7 bases). Germline CDR1 and CDR2: SGHNT and YYREEE (reference sequence). This CDR3 region has 14 residues. V lost 0 bases and J 6 bases, leaving 13 bases between the germline ends. Written as DNA, the CDR3 is TGTGCCAGCAGCTTGGTAGCAGGGGGGTTCGAGCAGTACTTC. Encoded protein: CASSLVAGGFEQYF.

The chain recombines TRBV19 with TRBJ1-6; D perhaps matches TRBD1 (6 bases). Trimming removed 5 bases at V and 13 bases at J, with 24 bases between. CDR1 and CDR2 from the germline V gene are LNHDA and SQIVND (reference sequence). The CDR3 runs to 16 residues. CDR3 loop: CASSVGGQALMVPLHF. The CDR3 DNA sequence: TGTGCCAGTAGTGTTGGGGGCCAGGCTCTCATGGTCCCCCTCCACTTT.

V gene TRBV5-6 combines with J gene TRBJ2-2; 7 bases agree with TRBD1. Trimming took 3 bases from V and 3 from J; bases not matched to a gene: 8. CDR1 and CDR2 (germline): SGHDT, YYEEEE. The CDR3 has 16 residues. CDR3 DNA sequence: TGTGCCAGCAGCTCCGAGGTGGGACAGCACACCGGGGAGCTGTTTTTT. Amino acid sequence: CASSSEVGQHTGELFF.

The V and J genes are TRBV29-1 and TRBJ2-1, with 9 bases identical to TRBD1. In germline, CDR1 is SQVTM, CDR2 ANQGSEA. The CDR3 runs to 11 residues. The V and J ends lost 6 bases and 13 bases, in that order; junction bases with no gene match: 7. For the CDR3, the DNA is TGCAGCGTATACACAGGGGGCGTTCAGTTCTTC. Translated: CSVYTGGVQFF.

This clone is deemed medium-sized. The J gene is TRBJ1-4, the V gene TRBV2; tentative D call: TRBD1 (6 bases). The CDR3 extends over 15 amino acids. Per germline, CDR1 SNHLY and CDR2 FYNNEI. V was clipped by 4 bases and J by 0 bases, with 9 bases between them. CDR3 in DNA: TGTGCCAGCAGTGGGGACACGTCAACTAATGAAAAACTGTTTTTT. This encodes CASSGDTSTNEKLFF.

The CDR3 loop is CASSFILAGANEQFF. The CDR3 coding sequence is TGTGCCAGCAGCTTTATTCTCGCAGGGGCAAATGAGCAGTTCTTC. V is TRBV13 and J is TRBJ2-1, with D possibly TRBD1 on 6 matching bases. V lost 3 bases and J 7 bases, leaving 16 bases between the germline ends. Per the germline V gene, CDR1 is PRHDT and CDR2 is FYEKMQ (reference sequence). CDR3 length: 15 amino acids. Full variable domain (remainder filled in from reference TRBV13 and TRBJ2-1): AAGVIQSPRHLIKEKRETATLKCYPIPRHDTVYWYQQGPGQDPQFLISFYEKMQSDKGSIPDRFSAQQFSDYHSELNMSSLELGDSALYFCASSFILAGANEQFFGPGTRLTVL.

This clone came up once. This chain uses TRBV2 with TRBJ2-1, with 10 bases aligning to TRBD2. Germline V lookup: CDR1 SNHLY, CDR2 FYNNEI. Losses at the gene ends were 1 base for V and 7 bases for J; bases not matched to a gene: 4. The CDR3 extends over 15 amino acids. CDR3: CASSEGLAGVNEQFF. The DNA for the CDR3 is TGTGCCAGCAGTGAAGGTCTAGCGGGAGTTAATGAGCAGTTCTTC. The whole variable domain, remainder taken from reference TRBV2 and TRBJ2-1, is EPEVTQTPSHQVTQMGQEVILRCVPISNHLYFYWYRQILGQKVEFLVSFYNNEISEKSEIFDDQFSVERPDGSNFTLKIRSTKLEDSAMYFCASSEGLAGVNEQFFGPGTRLTVL.

This clone was detected only once. This chain uses TRBV29-1 with TRBJ1-1; 12 bases agree with TRBD1. This CDR3 is built from 13 residues. The V and J ends lost 7 bases and 1 base, in that order; junction bases with no gene match: 1. Germline-derived CDR1 and CDR2 are SQVTM and ANQGSEA. CDR3 in amino acids: CSGGQGANTEAFF. As DNA, the CDR3 is TGCAGCGGGGGACAGGGGGCGAACACTGAAGCTTTCTTT.

The CDR3 DNA sequence: TGTGCCAGCAGTGACCAGGGGGACTCTGGGGCCAACGTCCTGACTTTC. This gives the protein CASSDQGDSGANVLTF. The V call is TRBV2, the J call TRBJ2-6; 7 bases agree with TRBD1. CDR1 is SNHLY and CDR2 is FYNNEI in the germline V gene. The CDR3 has 16 residues. Unmatched junction bases numbered 2, after V lost 3 bases and J lost 0 bases.

The V and J genes are TRBV10-3 and TRBJ2-7, with D perhaps matching TRBD2 (7 bases). Per germline, CDR1 ENHRY and CDR2 SYGVKD. The V end lost 8 bases, the J end lost 4 bases, and 15 bases lay between the germline ends. There are 13 residues in the CDR3. CDR3 amino acids: CAIGTGGSYEQYF. For the CDR3, the DNA is TGTGCCATCGGCACGGGGGGCTCGTACGAGCAGTACTTC.